What follows describes a single T cell receptor beta chain. Its antigen remains unidentified. Germline is not matched at one junction end, which may reflect a read error. Data came from immunoSEQ multiplex PCR; TCRdb stores just in-frame clones and leaves some out. This table holds roughly 15,000 clones, more than 90% found once. Germline lookup yields CDR1 MGHRA and CDR2 YSYEKL. CDR3 size: 16 residues. These data are taken from a study of T cells and Merkel cell carcinoma outcomes. Study findings and constraints: In Merkel cell carcinoma, repertoire and T-cell density reportedly predicted outcomes.

The clonotype comes from a human donor with Merkel cell carcinoma. The chain is built from TRBV4-1 and TRBJ2-5; 8 bases are shared with TRBD1. The source material was tumor tissue from Merkel cell carcinoma. The CDR3, as DNA: TGCGCCAGCAGCCAAGGTCCACAGGGGGACCAAGAGATCCAGTACTTC. It yields the protein CASSQGPQGDQEIQYF.